This T cell receptor beta chain derives from a study of human T cells and chemical hapten exposure listed by TCRdb under 2021. The study in broad terms: For sensitization, 2% DPC in acetone was applied to an approximately 2 cm by approximately 2 cm area of upper inner arm skin. Weekly therapeutic DPC doses were additionally applied to the scalp of patients throughout the approximately 24-week study period. Patch testing was performed on the upper back with Finn chambers containing 0.01% DPC, and the patch tests were scored after 6 days according to International Contact Dermatitis Research Group standards. The patient cohort, mostly female, included alopecia areata with under or over 50% scalp involvement, alopecia totalis and alopecia universalis. Libraries were pooled for sequencing, and variation in per-sample TCR yields was attributed mainly to small differences in library volumes within the pool. Peripheral blood TCR repertoire changes were tracked in vivo in alopecia patients during primary and secondary sensitization to the hapten diphenylcyclopropenone (DPC). Blood samples were taken from patients before sensitization (week 0) and then at 2, 6 and about 24 weeks after DPC sensitization. For TCR sequencing, blood came from about 29 alopecia patients at anywhere from one to four time points (pre-sensitization, 2, 6 and 24 weeks).

Receptor libraries were prepared by RACE. Sequencing instrument: NextSeq 500. Library preparation attached unique molecular identifiers to individual cDNA molecules for quantitative, reproducible TCR counting. For every blood RNA sample, sequencing covered both the TCR alpha and TCR beta chains. The paper's data handling went like this. Samples had a median of about 96,000 TCRs, with a range from roughly 23,224 to 750,000. The Decombinator software suite was used to annotate the V, J and CDR3 of the TCR reads. To make PS versus PT1 abundance plots, every sample was subsampled to the same number of TCRs (28,000). Expanded TCRs were defined as absent before sensitization and observed at least eight times at the 2-week time point. TCRdb reprocessed the public reads (quality trimming at Q25 with fastp, clone calling with MiXCR) and kept in-frame beta chains. Here each entry gathers all rows of one CDR3 protein and keeps the most common genes and DNA. The V and J calls here are based on TCRdb, not the publication. The sample table lists under 450,000 distinct CDR3 sequences, 4.8% of them with a count of one. Approximately 2.3% of the sample lies in the top ten.

The time point label, read with the paper, signifies: patch test 1, 2 weeks after DPC sensitization. Reading the label with the study, this specimen's treatment or condition is: therapeutic diphenylcyclopropenone sensitization with weekly scalp DPC. At each patch-test visit, blood was drawn before the patch test was applied. Eligible patients were aged 18 to 70, diagnosed with alopecia, deemed suitable for DPC therapy, and excluded if pregnant. Total RNA was extracted from unfractionated whole blood that had been collected in Tempus Blood RNA tubes. This clonotype has a count of ten or more. No antigen is known for it. Base-call qualities are not available, and no considerably larger clone is one nucleotide away. From cysteine to phenylalanine, the CDR3 is 14 amino acids long. The read is trimmed to its CDR3 DNA, 42 bases read in frame from base 1. Between the V and J ends, shortened by 1 base and 4 bases respectively, the junction contains 8 bases. CDR1 and CDR2 are drawn from the germline V gene: MDHEN, SYDVKM.

Broad study findings and their caveats: Repeated subsampling changed both the strength of the expansion versus patch-test correlation and the threshold at which the correlation became significant. DPC sensitization did not change how many TCRs were above 1 in 1000 frequency, and no evidence was found of alterations in global repertoire structure. All patients had alopecia, a presumed autoimmune disease, so their immune response might differ from that of healthy individuals. Compared with pre-sensitization or healthy control sets, expanded TCRs formed significantly more large CDR3 similarity clusters, which is consistent with antigen-driven responses. The number of PT1 expanded TCRs positively correlated with patch test score, significant at thresholds 8, 16 and 32 but not 4.

Specimen: whole blood, collected in connection with sensitization to the hapten diphenylcyclopropenone (DPC). The TCR sequence derives from a woman in her forties or fifties with alopecia areata. Some clones in this sample may be carry-over from other donors' samples. The chain employs TRBV28 and TRBJ1-5; confidence is insufficient to name the D gene. The CDR3 amino acid sequence is: CASSLFSRNQPQHF. The nucleotide sequence is given as TGTGCCAGCAGTTTATTCAGCAGGAATCAGCCCCAGCATTTT.